Listed below are T cell receptor beta chains from one sample, sequenced in a study of T cell repertoires in cytomegalovirus infection. These TCRs' antigens remain unknown. TCRdb used MiXCR to reprocess the reads, holding one entry per CDR3 protein. The sample lists some 310,000 distinct CDR3 sequences, roughly 25% occurring once. The sequences come from cultured PBMCs, collected from culture after CMV antigen stimulation. Receptors originate from a human donor in good health (CMV status not recorded). Some clones in this sample may be carry-over from other donors' samples. Both conserved end residues are part of each CDR3. The D gene is left open where the match is weak. Expanded clones are given a class, and other clones once, few, many or no size at all.

V: TRBV25-1
size: -
J: TRBJ2-1
D: TRBD1
DNA: TGTGCCAGCAGTGAATACGGGACAGGGGTCAATGAGCAGTTCTTC
CDR3: CASSEYGTGVNEQFF

V: TRBV7-2
size: medium-sized
J: TRBJ2-4
D: TRBD1
DNA: TGTGCCAGCAGCTCCGAACAGGGGAGCATTCAGTACTTC
CDR3: CASSSEQGSIQYF

V: TRBV28
size: once
J: TRBJ1-5
D: -
DNA: TGTGCCAGCAGTTGGAGAGGGGCCCCGGGCAATCAGCCCCAGCATTTT
CDR3: CASSWRGAPGNQPQHF

V: TRBV6-2/TRBV6-3
size: -
J: TRBJ1-6
D: -
DNA: TGTGCCAGCAGTTCCGGTGGTTCTCTGCCCCTCCACTTT
CDR3: CASSSGGSLPLHF

V: TRBV7-9
size: -
J: TRBJ1-4
D: -
DNA: TGTGCCAGCAGCCAACCGAGGGGAATTGACGAAAAACTGTTTTTT
CDR3: CASSQPRGIDEKLFF

V: TRBV27
size: few
J: TRBJ2-7
D: -
DNA: TGTGCCAGCAGTTTAAAAGGGGCCGAGTCCTACGAGCAGTACTTC
CDR3: CASSLKGAESYEQYF

V: TRBV19
size: -
J: TRBJ2-1
D: -
DNA: TGTGCCAGTAGTGAGGTCGCCGCCCGCTCCTACAATGAGCAGTTCTTC
CDR3: CASSEVAARSYNEQFF

V: TRBV6-4
size: -
J: TRBJ2-3
D: TRBD1
DNA: TGTGCCAGCAGTATAACAGGGGCGGGCACAGATACGCAGTATTTT
CDR3: CASSITGAGTDTQYF

V: TRBV3-1
size: -
J: TRBJ2-1
D: TRBD2
DNA: TGTGCCAGCAGCCAAGGGCGGGAGATGTTCTACAATGAGCAGTTCTTC
CDR3: CASSQGREMFYNEQFF

V: TRBV7-2
size: many
J: TRBJ1-3
D: -
DNA: TGTGCCAGCGGGGGGGGCCACTCTGGAAACACCATATATTTT
CDR3: CASGGGHSGNTIYF

V: TRBV7-9
size: -
J: TRBJ1-6
D: -
DNA: TGTGCCAGCAGCCCCGCGTGGGGAAAAAATAATTCACCCCTCCACTTT
CDR3: CASSPAWGKNNSPLHF

V: TRBV6-6
size: few
J: TRBJ1-1
D: TRBD1
DNA: TGTGCCAGCACTCTTCCTGGACAGGGGGCTGAAGCTTTCTTT
CDR3: CASTLPGQGAEAFF

V: TRBV7-3
size: few
J: TRBJ2-1
D: -
DNA: TGTGCCAGCAGCGCGTCCGGGGCTAACAATGAGCAGTTCTTC
CDR3: CASSASGANNEQFF

V: TRBV7-6
size: many
J: TRBJ2-1
D: -
DNA: TGTGCCAGCAGCTTAGGTCGAGGGGTTAGCTCCTACAATGAGCAGTTCTTC
CDR3: CASSLGRGVSSYNEQFF

V: TRBV5-1
size: -
J: TRBJ1-2
D: -
DNA: TGCGCCAGCACGGCCGCTTCGGGGGTTCGAGGTGGCTACACCTTC
CDR3: CASTAASGVRGGYTF

V: TRBV11-2
size: -
J: TRBJ2-3
D: TRBD1
DNA: TGTGCCAGCAGTCCCGGGACAGGGCACCCTAGCACAGATACGCAGTATTTT
CDR3: CASSPGTGHPSTDTQYF

V: TRBV5-1
size: -
J: TRBJ2-2
D: -
DNA: TGCGCCAGCAGCTTGAACGGTGTGGGTCCCGGGGAGCTGTTTTTT
CDR3: CASSLNGVGPGELFF

V: TRBV4-1
size: many
J: TRBJ2-5
D: -
DNA: TGCGCCAGCAGCCAAGATCTACCCGACCTGGGGGAGACCCAGTACTTC
CDR3: CASSQDLPDLGETQYF

V: TRBV27
size: -
J: TRBJ1-4
D: -
DNA: TGTGCCAGCAGTCCCTCCCCCGGGCAACATAGCGAAAAACTGTTTTTT
CDR3: CASSPSPGQHSEKLFF

V: TRBV7-2
size: -
J: TRBJ2-2
D: -
DNA: TGTGCCAGCAGCCCCCGGGTGGGGTCCGGGGAGCTGTTTTTT
CDR3: CASSPRVGSGELFF